Each of the 20 T cell receptor beta chains below was sequenced from the same sample in a study of blood T cell repertoires in COVID-19 (dated by TCRdb to 2019 to 2021). The library was produced with the immunoSEQ multiplex PCR assay. TCRdb re-hosts the immuneACCESS table, in-frame sequences only. Its copies lack some clones; in the studies checked, an unresolved V gene accounts for under half of them, and the cause for the rest is not known. The sample data list about 280,000 clones, and roughly 86% of these were observed just once. The ten most abundant clones make up around 2.1% of the sample. Sample: peripheral blood. Every receptor here comes from a woman aged 25 to 39 who had recovered from COVID-19.

This clone was seen a single time. The genes are TRBV6-6 and TRBJ2-4, with 10 bases that match TRBD2. CDR1 MNHNY and CDR2 SVGAGI come from the germline V gene (reference sequence). V shed 2 bases, J shed 2 bases, and the junction held 3 bases outside the gene matches. The CDR3 runs to 16 residues. CDR3 region: CASSYLAGDPKNIQYF. In nucleotides, the CDR3 is TGTGCCAGCAGTTACCTAGCGGGAGACCCCAAAAACATTCAGTACTTC.

The rearrangement links TRBV30 to TRBJ2-7, with 8 nucleotides matching TRBD1. V lost 3 bases to trimming and J lost 2 bases; unmatched junction nucleotides: 6. Germline V gene data show CDR1 as GTSNPN and CDR2 as SVGIG (reference sequence). The CDR3 has 14 residues. The CDR3 loop is CAWSLGTGAYEQYF. CDR3 DNA sequence: TGTGCCTGGAGCCTCGGGACAGGAGCCTACGAGCAGTACTTC.

This chain connects TRBV6-5 to TRBJ1-2; TRBD1 is a possible D gene (5 bases). The germline V gene has CDR1 MNHEY and CDR2 SVGAGI. The CDR3 is 12 residues long. V lost 8 bases, J lost 6 bases, and 13 bases lay in between. Here the CDR3 reads CASGRAGNGYTF. CDR3 DNA sequence: TGTGCCAGCGGACGAGCAGGGAATGGCTACACCTTC.

This clone was found once. This chain connects TRBV4-2 to TRBJ1-5; possibly TRBD1 for D (6 bases). The ends were cut back, 4 bases at V and 1 base at J, with 11 bases in the middle. From germline, CDR1 is LGHNA and CDR2 YNFKEQ. The CDR3 length is 15 residues. In DNA form, the CDR3 reads TGTGCCAGCAGCCGTAACAGGGTAAGCAATCAGCCCCAGCATTTT. Residues: CASSRNRVSNQPQHF.

This sequence joins TRBV5-5 and TRBJ2-3; TRBD2 matches 12 bases. The CDR3 totals 17 residues. From germline, CDR1 is SGHKS and CDR2 YYEKEE (reference sequence). Trimming removed 1 base from V and 2 bases from J; junction bases left unmatched: 5. CDR3 amino acids: CASSLRGLAGTTDTQYF. The CDR3 DNA is TGTGCCAGCAGCTTGCGTGGACTAGCGGGGACCACAGATACGCAGTATTTT.

The rearrangement uses TRBV27 and TRBJ2-1; D is possibly TRBD1 (5 bases). The V end was cut by 6 bases, the J end by 5 bases, with 11 bases between. Germline V lookup: CDR1 MNHEY, CDR2 SMNVEV (reference sequence). CDR3 size: 13 residues. CDR3 sequence: CASRILGHNEQFF. DNA of the CDR3: TGTGCCAGCAGAATTTTGGGGCACAATGAGCAGTTCTTC.

This chain uses TRBV12-3 or TRBV12-4 with TRBJ2-7; no firm D call. V gave up 2 bases and J gave up 5 bases, with 7 bases separating them. CDR3 length: 12 amino acids. The CDR3 region is CASSLLVHEQYF. CDR3 nucleotide sequence: TGTGCCAGCAGTTTACTTGTCCACGAGCAGTACTTC.

V usage is TRBV27 and J usage is TRBJ2-7; possible D gene TRBD2, 6 bases. Deletions cut 0 bases from V and 5 bases from J, with 8 bases between. The length of the CDR3 is 13 residues. CDR1 is MNHEY and CDR2 is SMNVEV in the germline V gene (reference sequence). CDR3 in amino acids: CASSLSGGNEQYF. The CDR3 bases are TGTGCCAGCAGTTTATCTGGCGGGAACGAGCAGTACTTC.

The chain uses TRBV5-8 and TRBJ2-3, with D unclear. The length of the CDR3 is 11 residues. Germline V CDR1 and CDR2: SGHTS, YDEGEE. V was cut by 4 bases and J by 5 bases, with 5 bases left in between. The CDR3 sequence is CASSQVDTQYF. Written as DNA, the CDR3 is TGTGCCAGCAGCCAGGTAGATACGCAGTATTTT. Full variable domain (outside the CDR3, taken from reference TRBV5-8 and TRBJ2-3): EAGVTQSPTHLIKTRGQQATLRCSPISGHTSVYWYQQALGLGLQFLLWYDEGEERNRGNFPPRFSGRQFPNYSSELNVNALELEDSALYLCASSQVDTQYFGPGTRLTVL.

This clone was detected only once. The chain has TRBV4-1 and TRBJ2-1; 7 nucleotides agree with TRBD2. The ends lost 1 base at V and 1 base at J; junction bases unmatched: 4. There are 16 residues in the CDR3. From germline, CDR1 is MGHRA and CDR2 YSYEKL. CDR3 in DNA: TGCGCCAGCAGCCAAGCGGCGGGGGTTTCCTACAATGAGCAGTTCTTC. Translation gives CASSQAAGVSYNEQFF.

The V gene is TRBV6-5, the J gene TRBJ1-5; D uncertain. The CDR3 runs 15 residues. With 6 bases removed from V and 0 bases from J, the gap between germline ends came to 12 bases. The germline V gene has CDR1 MNHEY and CDR2 SVGAGI. The CDR3 DNA sequence: TGTGCCAGCAGGTGGACTGTAGGTAGCAATCAGCCCCAGCATTTT. Amino acid sequence: CASRWTVGSNQPQHF.

This sequence joins TRBV28 and TRBJ1-5; TRBD1 is a possible D gene (6 bases). Germline loops: CDR1 MDHEN, CDR2 SYDVKM. This CDR3 contains 14 residues. V lost 6 bases, J lost 5 bases, and 14 bases lay in between. CDR3 sequence: CASSYDRLDQPQHF. CDR3 in DNA: TGTGCCAGCAGCTACGACAGGCTGGATCAGCCCCAGCATTTT.

There are a few counts of this clone. The J gene is TRBJ1-3, the V gene TRBV6-5; D ambiguous. CDR3 size: 15 residues. Trimming pared 6 bases from V and 0 bases from J, leaving 12 bases between. From germline, CDR1 is MNHEY and CDR2 SVGAGI. For the CDR3, the DNA is TGTGCCAGCAGCCCCTTTTTGTTCTCTGGAAACACCATATATTTT. Protein product: CASSPFLFSGNTIYF.

V gene TRBV5-1 combines with J gene TRBJ1-1; tentatively, D is TRBD1 (6 bases). Trimming cost V 4 bases and J 6 bases, with 16 bases left between them. This CDR3 is built from 14 residues. Looked up from germline, CDR1 is SGHRS and CDR2 is YFSETQ. CDR3: CASSEVSGAAEAFF. The DNA of the CDR3 is TGCGCCAGCAGCGAAGTTTCAGGGGCAGCTGAAGCTTTCTTT. Full variable domain (remainder filled in from reference TRBV5-1 and TRBJ1-1): KAGVTQTPRYLIKTRGQQVTLSCSPISGHRSVSWYQQTPGQGLQFLFEYFSETQRNKGNFPGRFSGRQFSNSRSEMNVSTLELGDSALYLCASSEVSGAAEAFFGQGTRLTVV.

V and J are TRBV14 and TRBJ1-2; 9 bases are a match to TRBD1. This CDR3 region has 13 residues. V lost 4 bases to trimming and J lost 8 bases; unmatched junction nucleotides: 5. CDR1 and CDR2 (germline): SGHDN, FVKESK. CDR3 region: CASSPRTGDGYTF. The CDR3 DNA reads TGTGCCAGCAGCCCACGGACAGGGGACGGCTACACCTTC. Filled out from reference TRBV14 and TRBJ1-2, the complete variable domain reads EAGVTQFPSHSVIEKGQTVTLRCDPISGHDNLYWYRRVMGKEIKFLLHFVKESKQDESGMPNNRFLAERTGGTYSTLKVQPAELEDSGVYFCASSPRTGDGYTFGSGTRLTVV.

J is TRBJ2-2 and V is TRBV4-1, with 10 positions matching TRBD2. Trimming took 3 bases from V and 8 from J; bases not matched to a gene: 0. The CDR3 contains 13 residues. Germline V lookup: CDR1 MGHRA, CDR2 YSYEKL. CDR3 sequence reads: CASSQGLAGELFF. The DNA for the CDR3 is TGCGCCAGCAGCCAGGGACTAGCGGGGGAGCTGTTTTTT.

In this sample, this clone turned up once. The chain combines TRBV20-1 with TRBJ1-2, with TRBD1 as a possible D gene (5 bases). Germline V gives CDR1 DFQATT, CDR2 SNEGSKA (reference sequence). There are 11 residues in the CDR3. V was clipped by 7 bases and J by 6 bases, with 12 bases between them. The CDR3: CSVRVLDGYTF. Here the CDR3 DNA reads TGCAGTGTCAGGGTTTTAGATGGCTACACCTTC.

This chain uses TRBV7-2 with TRBJ1-4; 8 bases match TRBD1. The trim removed 5 bases at V and 9 bases at J, leaving 14 bases unmatched. CDR1 and CDR2 (germline): SGHTA, FQGNSA. The CDR3 runs 16 residues. The CDR3 DNA reads as TGTGCCAGCAGCGCGACTACGGGACAGGTCTTTAAAAAACTGTTTTTT. Its translation: CASSATTGQVFKKLFF.

The chain couples TRBV3-1 (or the pseudogene TRBV3-2) to TRBJ2-5, with D possibly being TRBD1 (6 bases). The CDR3 has 14 residues. Trimming cost V 1 base and J 2 bases, with 8 bases left between them. Germline assignment: CDR1 LGHDT and CDR2 YNNKEL (reference sequence). The CDR3 is CASSQGTAQETQYF. For the CDR3, the DNA is TGTGCCAGCAGCCAAGGGACAGCTCAAGAGACCCAGTACTTC.

CDR3 region: CASSLYSTDTQYF. CDR3 sequence (DNA): TGTGCCAGCAGCCTGTATAGCACAGATACGCAGTATTTT. The V call is TRBV11-3, the J call TRBJ2-3; D unresolved. The germline V gene encodes CDR1 SGHNT and CDR2 YENEEA. The V and J ends lost 5 bases and 0 bases respectively, with 6 bases between them. The CDR3 runs 13 residues.